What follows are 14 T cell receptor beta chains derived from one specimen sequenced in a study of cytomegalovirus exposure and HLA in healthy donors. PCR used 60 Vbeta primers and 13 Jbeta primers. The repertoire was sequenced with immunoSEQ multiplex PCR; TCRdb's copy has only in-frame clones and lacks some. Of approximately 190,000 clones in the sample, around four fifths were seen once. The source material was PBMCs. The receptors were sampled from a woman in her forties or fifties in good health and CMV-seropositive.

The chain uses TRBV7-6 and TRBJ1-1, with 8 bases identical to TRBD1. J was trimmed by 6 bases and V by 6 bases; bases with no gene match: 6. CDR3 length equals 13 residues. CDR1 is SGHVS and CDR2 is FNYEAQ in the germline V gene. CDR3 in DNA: TGTGCCAGCAGACAGCAGGGGGCCGCTGAAGCTTTCTTT. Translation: CASRQQGAAEAFF.

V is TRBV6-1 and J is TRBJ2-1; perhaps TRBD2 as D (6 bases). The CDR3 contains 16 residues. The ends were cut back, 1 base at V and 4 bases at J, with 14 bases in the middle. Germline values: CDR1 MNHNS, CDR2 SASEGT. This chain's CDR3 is CASSEEEGPWYNEQFF. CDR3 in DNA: TGTGCCAGCAGTGAAGAGGAGGGGCCCTGGTACAATGAGCAGTTCTTC.

The CDR3 protein is CASSVAGTGYNEQFF. CDR3 coding DNA: TGTGCCAGCAGCGTAGCCGGGACAGGGTACAATGAGCAGTTCTTC. V and J are TRBV9 and TRBJ2-1, with 9 bases identical to TRBD1. CDR3 length equals 15 residues. V trimming: 0 bases; J trimming: 4 bases; junction bases outside the gene matches: 2. Germline V gene data show CDR1 as SGDLS and CDR2 as YYNGEE. Filled out from reference TRBV9 and TRBJ2-1, the complete variable domain reads DSGVTQTPKHLITATGQRVTLRCSPRSGDLSVYWYQQSLDQGLQFLIQYYNGEERAKGNILERFSAQQFPDLHSELNLSSLELGDSALYFCASSVAGTGYNEQFFGPGTRLTVL.

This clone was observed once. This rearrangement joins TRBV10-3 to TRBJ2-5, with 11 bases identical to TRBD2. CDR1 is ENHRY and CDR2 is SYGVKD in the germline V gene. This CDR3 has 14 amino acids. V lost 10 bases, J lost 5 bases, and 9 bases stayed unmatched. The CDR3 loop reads CATSSGGAGETQYF. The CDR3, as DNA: TGTGCCACAAGTAGCGGGGGGGCAGGGGAGACCCAGTACTTC.

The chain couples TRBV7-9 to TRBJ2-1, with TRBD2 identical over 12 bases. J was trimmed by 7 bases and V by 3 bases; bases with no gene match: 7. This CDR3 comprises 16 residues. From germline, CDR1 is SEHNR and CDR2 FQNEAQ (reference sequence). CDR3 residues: CASSFWTSGVLNEQFF. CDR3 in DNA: TGTGCCAGCAGCTTTTGGACTAGCGGGGTATTAAATGAGCAGTTCTTC.

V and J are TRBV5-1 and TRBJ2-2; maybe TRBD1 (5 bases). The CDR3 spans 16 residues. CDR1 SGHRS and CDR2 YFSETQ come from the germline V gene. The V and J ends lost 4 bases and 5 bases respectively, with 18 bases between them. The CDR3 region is CASSLDADKGTGELFF. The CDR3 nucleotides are TGCGCCAGCAGCCTCGACGCGGACAAGGGGACCGGGGAGCTGTTTTTT.

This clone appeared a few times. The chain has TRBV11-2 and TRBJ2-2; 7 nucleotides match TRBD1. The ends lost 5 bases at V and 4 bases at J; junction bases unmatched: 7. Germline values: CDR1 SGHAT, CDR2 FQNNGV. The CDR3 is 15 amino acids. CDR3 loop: CASSQQGTTTGELFF. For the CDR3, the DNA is TGTGCCAGCAGCCAACAGGGGACGACCACCGGGGAGCTGTTTTTT.

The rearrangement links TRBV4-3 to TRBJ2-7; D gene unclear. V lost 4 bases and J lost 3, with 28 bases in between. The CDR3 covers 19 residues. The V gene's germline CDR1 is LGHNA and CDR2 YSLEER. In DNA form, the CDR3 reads TGCGCCAGCAGCCCGTTAACGGCGGTAATTCACCTCTTCGGCTACGAGCAGTACTTC. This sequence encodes CASSPLTAVIHLFGYEQYF.

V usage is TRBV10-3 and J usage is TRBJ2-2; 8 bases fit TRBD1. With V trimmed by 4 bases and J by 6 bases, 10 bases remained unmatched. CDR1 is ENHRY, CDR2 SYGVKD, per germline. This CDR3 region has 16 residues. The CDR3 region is CAISVRGTGGAGELFF. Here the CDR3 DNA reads TGTGCCATCAGTGTTAGGGGGACAGGAGGGGCCGGGGAGCTGTTTTTT.

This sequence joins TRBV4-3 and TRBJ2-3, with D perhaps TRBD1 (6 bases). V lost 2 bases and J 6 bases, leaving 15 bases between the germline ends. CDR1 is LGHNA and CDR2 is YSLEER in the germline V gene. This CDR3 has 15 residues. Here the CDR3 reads CASSQSPQGKDTQYF. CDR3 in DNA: TGCGCCAGCAGCCAATCTCCTCAGGGGAAGGATACGCAGTATTTT.

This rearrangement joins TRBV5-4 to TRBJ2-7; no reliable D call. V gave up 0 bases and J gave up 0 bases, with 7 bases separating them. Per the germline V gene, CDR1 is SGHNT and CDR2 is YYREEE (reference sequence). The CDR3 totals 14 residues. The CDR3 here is CASSLDHSSYEQYF. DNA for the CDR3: TGTGCCAGCAGCTTGGACCATAGCTCCTACGAGCAGTACTTC.

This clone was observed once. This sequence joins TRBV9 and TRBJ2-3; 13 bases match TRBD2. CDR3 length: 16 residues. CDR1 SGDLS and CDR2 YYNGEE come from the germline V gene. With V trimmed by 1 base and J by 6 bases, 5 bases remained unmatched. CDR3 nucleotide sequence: TGTGCCAGCAGCGTAACTAGCGGGGGGGCATACGATACGCAGTATTTT. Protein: CASSVTSGGAYDTQYF.

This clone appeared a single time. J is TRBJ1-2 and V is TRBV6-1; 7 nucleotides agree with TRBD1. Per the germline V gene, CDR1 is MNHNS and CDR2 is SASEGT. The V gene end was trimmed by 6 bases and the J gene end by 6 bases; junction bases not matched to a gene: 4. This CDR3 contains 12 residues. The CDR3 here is CASRPQGHGYTF. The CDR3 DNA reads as TGTGCCAGCAGGCCACAGGGGCATGGCTACACCTTC.

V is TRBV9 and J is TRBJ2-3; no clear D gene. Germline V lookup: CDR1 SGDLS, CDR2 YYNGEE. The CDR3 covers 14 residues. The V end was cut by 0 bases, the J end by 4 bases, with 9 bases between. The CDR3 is CASSVAQVSDTQYF. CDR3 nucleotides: TGTGCCAGCAGCGTAGCTCAGGTCTCAGATACGCAGTATTTT.